The TCR beta chain described here comes from a study of T cell changes during pregnancy in multiple sclerosis (dated by TCRdb to the late 2010s). Looking at the study overall: The study examined how the T cell repertoire changed over the course of pregnancy in women with multiple sclerosis.

The CDR1 and CDR2 encoded by the germline V gene (reference sequence) are WNHNN and SYGVQD. The CDR3 runs 16 residues from the cysteine to the phenylalanine. The entry retains the CDR3 DNA only, 48 bases that are in frame from base 1. V and J are trimmed by 5 bases and 6 bases, and the gene matches miss 10 bases of the junction. The library was prepared using the immunoSEQ multiplex PCR assay. The immuneACCESS repertoire file appears here via TCRdb, limited to in-frame rearrangements. These files lack a portion of the clones; in checked studies, under half of the deficit traces to unresolved V genes, and the cause of the others is not known. The sample records around 30,000 clones, nearly 90% of which are singletons. In total, the top ten clones hold over 9.5% of the sample. Concerning this clone: Which antigen it targets is not known. No much larger clone is present one base from it, and per-base qualities are unavailable.

Material: CD8+ T cells from peripheral blood mononuclear cells, obtained in the second trimester of pregnancy. The sequence links TRBV10-1 to TRBJ2-2; 9 bases in the junction line up with TRBD1. The source of this sequence is a female donor with multiple sclerosis, enrolled in a pregnancy study. The nucleotides read TGCGCCAGCAGTTACCACCGGGACAGGGTTCCCGGGGAGCTGTTTTTT. It translates as CASSYHRDRVPGELFF.